Presented here are 25 T cell receptor beta chains from one specimen sequenced in a study of tumor-infiltrating lymphocytes in oesophageal squamous cell carcinoma. TCRdb recomputed calls from the PCR reads with MiXCR, one row per CDR3 protein. Altogether 10,000 to 15,000 distinct CDR3 sequences are present, approximately 52% being singletons, with the ten largest covering approximately 15%. Sequenced: normal esophageal tissue next to the tumor. These receptors came from a male donor with esophageal squamous cell carcinoma.

This clonotype occurred many times. V gene TRBV5-6 combines with J gene TRBJ2-1; 7 bases match TRBD2. Per germline, CDR1 SGHDT and CDR2 YYEEEE. The V gene end was trimmed by 4 bases and the J gene end by 0 bases; junction bases not matched to a gene: 4. The CDR3 loop spans 15 amino acids. Here the CDR3 reads CASSRGGSSYNEQFF. The CDR3 coding sequence is TGTGCCAGCAGCCGGGGCGGGAGCTCCTACAATGAGCAGTTCTTC.

The chain recombines TRBV28 with TRBJ1-5; the D is unclear. In germline, CDR1 is MDHEN, CDR2 SYDVKM. The CDR3 runs 11 residues. The V and J ends lost 6 bases and 4 bases respectively, with 4 bases between them. The CDR3 nucleotides read TGTGCCAGCAGCCGGAATCAGCCCCAGCATTTT. Translating it yields CASSRNQPQHF.

By share of the sample, this clonotype is large. The junction differs from germline at one of its ends, possibly a read error. The V and J genes are TRBV7-7 and TRBJ2-1; TRBD1 matches 9 bases. This CDR3 is built from 15 residues. The germline V gene has CDR1 SSHAT and CDR2 FNYEAQ (reference sequence). CDR3 residues: CASSLTGGRGNEQFF. CDR3 nucleotide sequence: TGTGCTAGCAGCTTAACAGGGGGCCGGGGCAATGAGCAGTTCTTC.

V gene TRBV10-3 combines with J gene TRBJ2-5; 16 nucleotides align to TRBD2. Germline V CDR1 and CDR2: ENHRY, SYGVKD. Unmatched junction bases numbered 6, after V lost 3 bases and J lost 5 bases. The CDR3 runs 17 residues. CDR3 coding DNA: TGTGCCATCAGTGATGGGACTAGCGGGAGGGCCGGCGAGACCCAGTACTTC. It yields the protein CAISDGTSGRAGETQYF.

The rearrangement joins TRBV5-5 to TRBJ2-5; 12 bases agree with TRBD2. The ends lost 4 bases at V and 11 bases at J; junction bases unmatched: 15. The length of the CDR3 is 16 residues. Germline V CDR1 and CDR2: SGHKS, YYEKEE (reference sequence). Here the CDR3 DNA reads TGTGCCAGCAGCCTCAGACTAGCGGGGGCCAGGGATGAGCAGTACTTC. Translating it yields CASSLRLAGARDEQYF.

As to this clonotype: Mismatch with germline at one junction end may stem from a read error. V and J are TRBV7-2 and TRBJ1-1; D gene unclear. The CDR3 covers 13 residues. Per the germline V gene, CDR1 is SGHTA and CDR2 is FQGNSA. Here the CDR3 DNA reads TGTGCCAGCAGGGGCGGACTAAAGGGCGAGCAGTACTTT. Its protein is CASRGGLKGEQYF. Looking up the rest from reference TRBV7-2 and TRBJ1-1 gives the full variable domain: GAGVSQSPSNKVTEKGKDVELRCDPISGHTALYWYRQSLGQGLEFLIYFQGNSAPDKSGLPSDRFSAERTGGSVSTLTIQRTQQEDSAVYLCASRGGLKGEQYFGQGTRLTVV.

The chain combines TRBV7-3 with TRBJ2-3, with 10 positions matching TRBD1. The CDR3 has 15 amino acids. In germline, CDR1 is SGHTA, CDR2 FQGTGA. With 5 bases clipped from V and 6 bases from J, the junction kept 8 bases outside the gene matches. The CDR3 loop reads CASSPWDRGADTQYF. In nucleotides, the CDR3 is TGTGCCAGCAGCCCCTGGGACAGGGGAGCGGATACGCAGTATTTT. Full variable domain (missing parts from reference TRBV7-3 and TRBJ2-3): GAGVSQTPSNKVTEKGKYVELRCDPISGHTALYWYRQSLGQGPEFLIYFQGTGAADDSGLPNDRFFAVRPEGSVSTLKIQRTERGDSAVYLCASSPWDRGADTQYFGPGTRLTVL.

A few counts support this clonotype. The chain links TRBV6-1 to TRBJ1-1; D ambiguous. This CDR3 comprises 13 residues. The V end lost 5 bases, the J end lost 3 bases, and 10 bases lay between the germline ends. The germline gives CDR1 MNHNS, CDR2 SASEGT. The CDR3 DNA is TGTGCCAGCAGTCGAAATTGGGACACTGAAGCTTTCTTT. Its translation: CASSRNWDTEAFF.

This clonotype is judged medium-sized. This rearrangement joins TRBV6-6 to TRBJ2-3, with D perhaps TRBD1 (7 bases). The V end lost 0 bases, the J end lost 2 bases, and 18 bases lay between the germline ends. The CDR3 totals 18 residues. CDR1 is MNHNY and CDR2 is SVGAGI in the germline V gene (reference sequence). CDR3 amino acids: CASSYSGPGGGFTDTQYF. In DNA, the CDR3 is TGTGCCAGCAGTTACTCCGGCCCAGGGGGAGGTTTCACAGATACGCAGTATTTT.

This clonotype was seen a handful of times. The chain recombines TRBV7-2 with TRBJ2-2; D remains ambiguous. Germline V gene sequence: CDR1 SGHTA, CDR2 FQGNSA. V lost 2 bases to trimming and J lost 3 bases, with 10 bases between them. The CDR3 totals 15 residues. As DNA, the CDR3 is TGTGCCAGCAGCTTATCCTATGAATACACCGGGGAGCTGTTTTTT. Encoded protein: CASSLSYEYTGELFF.

A note on this clonotype: Mismatch with germline at one junction end may stem from a read error. This chain connects TRBV5-1 to TRBJ2-3; TRBD2 matches 9 bases. The germline V gene has CDR1 SGHRS and CDR2 YFSETQ. The length of the CDR3 is 16 residues. The CDR3 bases are TGCGCCAGCAGCTTGGAAGGAGGGACTAGCAGAGATACGCAGTATTTT. Its protein product is CASSLEGGTSRDTQYF.

This clonotype was counted many times. V and J are TRBV6-2 or TRBV6-3 and TRBJ1-2; D not resolved. The germline CDR1 and CDR2 sequences are MNHEY and SVGEGT. The CDR3 sequence is 14 residues long. Trimming removed 0 bases at V and 6 bases at J, with 11 bases between. The CDR3 bases are TGTGCCAGCAGTTACTCGAACGGGTGGGATGGCTACACCTTC. This codes for CASSYSNGWDGYTF.

The V gene is TRBV24-1, the J gene TRBJ2-1; D possibly corresponds to TRBD1 (5 bases). Near its end, the DNA agrees better with TRBJ2-3, so the J call may be wrong. The CDR3 is 14 amino acids. In germline, CDR1 is KGHDR, CDR2 SFDVKD. The CDR3 sequence is CATSSRQFTDTQYF. The CDR3 DNA reads as TGTGCCACCAGCTCTAGACAGTTCACAGATACGCAGTATTTT.

The table lists this clonotype with a few counts. The chain combines TRBV20-1 with TRBJ2-1; D is perhaps TRBD1 (7 bases). Germline V CDR1 and CDR2: DFQATT, SNEGSKA (reference sequence). This CDR3 comprises 15 residues. Trimming took 2 bases from V and 3 from J, leaving 14 bases between them. For the CDR3, the DNA is TGCAGTGCTAGAAAGGGGGCGGGACTCTACAATGAGCAGTTCTTC. Protein sequence: CSARKGAGLYNEQFF.

There are a few counts of this clonotype. The CDR3 reads CASSFLGQETQYF. The DNA for the CDR3 is TGCGCCAGCAGCTTCTTGGGACAAGAGACCCAGTACTTC. The gene calls are TRBV5-1 and TRBJ2-5; D not certain. CDR3 length: 13 residues. V gave up 2 bases and J gave up 2 bases, with 7 bases separating them. The germline gives CDR1 SGHRS, CDR2 YFSETQ.

To note about this clonotype: The CDR3 end shows no conserved phenylalanine or tryptophan, and so a read error is likely. The DNA is omitted, as the CDR3 cannot be located on it reliably, and the CDR3 follows TCRdb's listing. The chain has TRBV7-2 and TRBJ2-1; the DNA was not used to check the table's D call, TRBD2. The CDR3 is made up of 8 amino acids, end residues included. Germline loops: CDR1 SGHTA, CDR2 FQGNSA. The chain's CDR3 is CASSLVAG.

This chain links TRBV7-8 with TRBJ2-6; 12 bases are shared with TRBD2. Germline trimming cut 5 bases from V and 0 bases from J; bases unmatched to any gene: 11. The CDR3 is 20 residues long. Germline V CDR1 and CDR2: SGHVS, FQNEAQ. Here the CDR3 DNA reads TGTGCCAGCAGCGTAGGATGGACTAGCGGGACCCGCTCTGGGGCCAACGTCCTGACTTTC. It codes for CASSVGWTSGTRSGANVLTF. Full variable domain (remainder filled in from reference TRBV7-8 and TRBJ2-6): GAGVSQSPRYKVAKRGQDVALRCDPISGHVSLFWYQQALGQGPEFLTYFQNEAQLDKSGLPSDRFFAERPEGSVSTLKIQRTQQEDSAVYLCASSVGWTSGTRSGANVLTFGAGSRLTVL.

This chain links TRBV7-2 with TRBJ1-1; tentatively, D is TRBD1 (6 bases). The CDR3 is 14 residues long. Trimming shortened V by 2 bases and J by 7 bases, and 14 bases separated the two germline ends. Germline CDR1 reads SGHTA; CDR2 reads FQGNSA. CDR3 sequence reads: CASSLSRGPSEAFF. CDR3 in DNA: TGTGCCAGCAGCTTAAGCCGGGGGCCAAGTGAAGCTTTCTTT.

The chain links TRBV7-2 to TRBJ1-1, with a weak D call TRBD1 (6 bases). Germline CDR1 reads SGHTA; CDR2 reads FQGNSA. The CDR3 is 14 residues long. V lost 1 base, J lost 6 bases, and 12 bases lay in between. The CDR3 protein is CASSLDRDTAEAFF. Here the CDR3 DNA reads TGTGCCAGCAGCTTAGACAGGGATACCGCTGAAGCTTTCTTT.

This chain joins TRBV11-2 and TRBJ2-1; TRBD2 matches at 7 bases. Unmatched junction bases numbered 4, after V lost 5 bases and J lost 0 bases. Germline V gene sequence: CDR1 SGHAT, CDR2 FQNNGV. CDR3 length: 15 amino acids. CDR3 loop: CASSTRGSSYNEQFF. In DNA form, the CDR3 reads TGTGCCAGCAGCACCCGCGGGAGCTCCTACAATGAGCAGTTCTTC.

The rearrangement uses TRBV11-2 and TRBJ2-5, with 11 positions matching TRBD1. The CDR3 sequence is 15 residues long. Germline V gene lookup returns CDR1 SGHAT and CDR2 FQNNGV. Trimming cost V 5 bases and J 5 bases; bases outside gene matches: 7. The CDR3 coding sequence is TGTGCCAGCAGCCCATGGACAGGGGGCCTCGAGACCCAGTACTTC. Its protein is CASSPWTGGLETQYF.

This clonotype showed up just a few times. Since a much larger clone is just one base distant, this may be a read error. V and J are TRBV2 and TRBJ2-5, with TRBD1 as a possible D gene (6 bases). The CDR3 runs 15 residues. Germline lookup yields CDR1 SNHLY and CDR2 FYNNEI. The chain's CDR3 is CVSCLMGQPRETQYF. CDR3 DNA sequence: TGTGTCAGCTGCTTGATGGGACAACCCCGGGAGACCCAGTACTTC.

This clonotype has a count of ten or more. This clone may be a read error of a much larger clone one base away. V gene TRBV7-8 combines with J gene TRBJ2-1, with 7 bases matching TRBD2. Germline V gene lookup returns CDR1 SGHVS and CDR2 FQNEAQ. The CDR3 totals 13 residues. The junction had 3 bases not matched to a gene; V was cut back by 0 bases and J by 10 bases. The CDR3, as DNA: TGTGCCAGCAGCTTAGCTTGGGACTACGAGCAGTTCTTC. Protein product: CASSLAWDYEQFF.

Concerning this clonotype: This could be a read error, since a much larger clone is one nucleotide away. The conserved phenylalanine or tryptophan is not found at the CDR3 terminus, so this likely reflects a read error. V gene TRBV5-6 combines with J gene TRBJ2-7; D could derive from TRBD1 or TRBD2 (5 bases each). The J call may be incorrect, as the DNA end agrees better with TRBJ2-4. The CDR3 contains 14 residues. Per the germline V gene, CDR1 is SGHDT and CDR2 is YYEEEE. The CDR3 bases are TGTGCCAGCAGCTCCCGGGACGTACGTAGCATTCAGTACTTA. Its translation: CASSSRDVRSIQYL.

This clonotype came up a few times. The chain uses TRBV3-1 and TRBJ1-3; perhaps TRBD1 as D (5 bases). V was shortened by 0 bases and J by 4 bases, with 7 bases between the two germline ends. The CDR3 extends over 14 amino acids. CDR1 is LGHDT, CDR2 YNNKEL, per germline (reference sequence). DNA for the CDR3: TGTGCCAGCAGCCAAGAGGGACTCGGAAACACCATATATTTT. This codes for CASSQEGLGNTIYF.